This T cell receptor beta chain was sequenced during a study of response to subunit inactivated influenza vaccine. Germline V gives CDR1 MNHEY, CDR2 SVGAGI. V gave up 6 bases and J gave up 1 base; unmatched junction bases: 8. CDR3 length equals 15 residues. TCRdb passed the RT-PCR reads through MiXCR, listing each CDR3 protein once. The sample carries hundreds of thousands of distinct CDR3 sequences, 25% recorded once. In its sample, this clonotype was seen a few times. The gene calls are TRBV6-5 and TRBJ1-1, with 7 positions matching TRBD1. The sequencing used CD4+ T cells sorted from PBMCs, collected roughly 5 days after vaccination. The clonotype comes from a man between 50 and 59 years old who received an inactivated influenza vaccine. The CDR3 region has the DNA TGTGCCAGCAGACACTCGGACAGGCAGAACACTGAAGCTTTCTTT. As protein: CASRHSDRQNTEAFF.